This T cell receptor beta chain comes out of a study of early T cells in non-severe SARS-CoV-2 infection. Overall study context: Investigators sequenced bulk RNA drawn from unsorted whole blood, and chains remained unpaired.

This clonotype has just a few counts. The antigen remains unidentified. Looked up from germline, CDR1 is MGHRA and CDR2 is YSYEKL. The ends lost 1 base at V and 11 bases at J; junction bases unmatched: 11. This CDR3 spans 15 amino acids. Overall study findings and caveats: Clonotype matching in VDJdb favored anti-spike CD8 responses and did not capture private and CD4 specificities.

The library protocol tagged individual cDNA molecules with unique molecular identifiers. In TCRdb, the 5' RACE reads were re-called with MiXCR into one record per CDR3 protein. The data hold approximately 71,000 distinct CDR3 sequences, with roughly a tenth observed a single time. Input material: whole blood. The chain employs TRBV4-1 and TRBJ1-1; TRBD1 aligns across 9 bases. The TCR sequence derives from an adult who was a healthcare worker with PCR-confirmed SARS-CoV-2 infection or an uninfected control (not recorded which). DNA for the CDR3: TGCGCCAGCAGCCAAGTTAACAGGGGGCGAGTGGGTGCTTTCTTT. Translating gives CASSQVNRGRVGAFF.